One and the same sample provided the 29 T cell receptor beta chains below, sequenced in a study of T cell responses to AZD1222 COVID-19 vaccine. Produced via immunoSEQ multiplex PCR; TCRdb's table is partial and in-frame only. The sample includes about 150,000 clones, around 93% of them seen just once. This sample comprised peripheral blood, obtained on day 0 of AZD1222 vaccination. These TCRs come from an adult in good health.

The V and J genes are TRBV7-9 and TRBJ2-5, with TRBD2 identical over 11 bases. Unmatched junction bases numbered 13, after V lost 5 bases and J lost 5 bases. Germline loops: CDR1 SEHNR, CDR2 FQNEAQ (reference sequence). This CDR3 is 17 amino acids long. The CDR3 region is CASSREVRLAGRETQYF. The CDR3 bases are TGTGCCAGCAGCCGGGAGGTTAGACTAGCGGGACGCGAGACCCAGTACTTC.

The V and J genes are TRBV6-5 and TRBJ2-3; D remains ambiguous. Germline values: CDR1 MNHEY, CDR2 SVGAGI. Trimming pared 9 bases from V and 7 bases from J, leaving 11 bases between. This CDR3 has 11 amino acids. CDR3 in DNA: TGTGCCAGGTCTTCGGAAAATACGCAGTATTTT. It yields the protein CARSSENTQYF.

The CDR3 sequence: CASSYPREGSYNEQFF. The CDR3 DNA reads as TGTGCCAGCAGTTACCCGCGGGAGGGCTCCTACAATGAGCAGTTCTTC. The chain recombines TRBV6-5 with TRBJ2-1; TRBD2 aligns across 9 bases. Germline lookup yields CDR1 MNHEY and CDR2 SVGAGI. This CDR3 is 16 amino acids long. Trimming cost V 2 bases and J 0 bases; bases outside gene matches: 2.

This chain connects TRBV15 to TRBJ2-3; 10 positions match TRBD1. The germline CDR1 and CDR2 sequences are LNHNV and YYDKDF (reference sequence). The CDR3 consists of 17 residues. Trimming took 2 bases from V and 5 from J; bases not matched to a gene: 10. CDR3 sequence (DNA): TGTGCCACCAGCAGATATTTCACCGACAGGGGGCAAGATACGCAGTATTTT. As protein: CATSRYFTDRGQDTQYF.

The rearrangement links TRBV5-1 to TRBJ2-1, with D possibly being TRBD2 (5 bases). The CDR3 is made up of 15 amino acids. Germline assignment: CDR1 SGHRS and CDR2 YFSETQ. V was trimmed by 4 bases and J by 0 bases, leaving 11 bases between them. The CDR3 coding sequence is TGCGCCAGCAGCGTAGCGTACAGCTCCTACAATGAGCAGTTCTTC. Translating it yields CASSVAYSSYNEQFF.

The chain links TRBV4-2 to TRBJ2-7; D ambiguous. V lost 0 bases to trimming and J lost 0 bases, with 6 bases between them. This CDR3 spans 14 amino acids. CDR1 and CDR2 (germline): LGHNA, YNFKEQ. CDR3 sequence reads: CASSQEGHSYEQYF. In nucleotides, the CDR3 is TGTGCCAGCAGCCAAGAGGGCCACTCCTACGAGCAGTACTTC.

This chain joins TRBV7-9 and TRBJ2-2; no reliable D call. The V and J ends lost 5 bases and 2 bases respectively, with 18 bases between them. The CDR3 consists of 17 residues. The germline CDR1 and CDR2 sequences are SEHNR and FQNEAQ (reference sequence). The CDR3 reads CASSKSRVQLNTGELFF. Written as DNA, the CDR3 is TGTGCCAGCAGCAAGTCCCGGGTCCAACTAAACACCGGGGAGCTGTTTTTT.

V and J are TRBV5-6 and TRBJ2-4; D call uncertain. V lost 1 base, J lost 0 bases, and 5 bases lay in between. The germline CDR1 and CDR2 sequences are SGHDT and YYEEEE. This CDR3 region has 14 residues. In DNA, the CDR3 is TGTGCCAGCAGCTTGTGGGTAGCCAAAAACATTCAGTACTTC. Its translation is CASSLWVAKNIQYF.

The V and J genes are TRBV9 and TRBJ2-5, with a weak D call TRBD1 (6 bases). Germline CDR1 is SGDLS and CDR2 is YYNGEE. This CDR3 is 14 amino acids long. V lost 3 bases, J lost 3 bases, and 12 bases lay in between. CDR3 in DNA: TGTGCCAGCAGCGAGGGGGACCGAGAAGAGACCCAGTACTTC. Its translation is CASSEGDREETQYF. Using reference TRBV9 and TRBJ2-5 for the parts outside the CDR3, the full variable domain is DSGVTQTPKHLITATGQRVTLRCSPRSGDLSVYWYQQSLDQGLQFLIQYYNGEERAKGNILERFSAQQFPDLHSELNLSSLELGDSALYFCASSEGDREETQYFGPGTRLLVL.

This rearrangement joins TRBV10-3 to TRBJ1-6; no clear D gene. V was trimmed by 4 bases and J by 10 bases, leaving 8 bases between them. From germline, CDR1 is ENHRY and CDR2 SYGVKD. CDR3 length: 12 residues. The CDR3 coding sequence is TGTGCCATCAGTGTAGGTGACTCACCCCTCCACTTT. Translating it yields CAISVGDSPLHF.

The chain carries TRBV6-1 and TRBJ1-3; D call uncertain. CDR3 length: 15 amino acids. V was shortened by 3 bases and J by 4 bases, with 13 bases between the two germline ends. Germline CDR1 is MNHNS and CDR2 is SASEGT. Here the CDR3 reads CASSEMVQFGNTIYF. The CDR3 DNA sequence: TGTGCCAGCAGTGAGATGGTACAGTTCGGAAACACCATATATTTT.

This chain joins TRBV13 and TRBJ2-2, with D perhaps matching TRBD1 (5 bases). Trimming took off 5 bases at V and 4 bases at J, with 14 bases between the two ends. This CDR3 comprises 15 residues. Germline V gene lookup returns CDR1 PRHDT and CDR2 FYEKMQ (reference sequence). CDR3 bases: TGTGCCAGCAGCCCCGATCAGGGTGGCACCGGGGAGCTGTTTTTT. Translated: CASSPDQGGTGELFF.

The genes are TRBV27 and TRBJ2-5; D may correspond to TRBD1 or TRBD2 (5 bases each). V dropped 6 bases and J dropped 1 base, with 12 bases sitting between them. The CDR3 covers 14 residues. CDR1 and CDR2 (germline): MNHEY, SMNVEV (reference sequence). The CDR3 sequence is CASRKRGIQETQYF. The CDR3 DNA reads TGTGCCAGCAGAAAGAGGGGCATCCAAGAGACCCAGTACTTC.

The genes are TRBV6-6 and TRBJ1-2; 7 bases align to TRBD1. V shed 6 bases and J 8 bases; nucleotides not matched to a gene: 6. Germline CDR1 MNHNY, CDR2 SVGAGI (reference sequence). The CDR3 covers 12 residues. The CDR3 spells CASRGQKGGYTF. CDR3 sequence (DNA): TGTGCCAGCAGGGGACAGAAAGGCGGCTACACCTTC.

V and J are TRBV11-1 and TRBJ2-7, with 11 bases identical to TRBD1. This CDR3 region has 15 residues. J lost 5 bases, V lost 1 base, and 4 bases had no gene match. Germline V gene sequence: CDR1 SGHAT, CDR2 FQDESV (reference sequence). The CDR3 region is CASSLVGQGADEQYF. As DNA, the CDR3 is TGTGCCAGCAGCTTAGTAGGACAGGGGGCGGACGAGCAGTACTTC.

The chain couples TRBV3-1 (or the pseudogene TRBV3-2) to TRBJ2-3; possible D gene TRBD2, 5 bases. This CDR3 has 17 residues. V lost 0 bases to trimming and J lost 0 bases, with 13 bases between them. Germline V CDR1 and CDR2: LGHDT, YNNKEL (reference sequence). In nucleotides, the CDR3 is TGTGCCAGCAGCCAAGATCCCAGCGGAACTAGCACAGATACGCAGTATTTT. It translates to CASSQDPSGTSTDTQYF.

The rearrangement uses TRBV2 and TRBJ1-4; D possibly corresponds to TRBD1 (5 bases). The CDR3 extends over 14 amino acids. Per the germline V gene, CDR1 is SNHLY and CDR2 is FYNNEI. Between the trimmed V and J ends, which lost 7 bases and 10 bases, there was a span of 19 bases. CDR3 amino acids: CASTGGVGFAKLFF. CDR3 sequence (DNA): TGTGCCAGCACCGGGGGGGTCGGGTTTGCAAAACTGTTTTTT. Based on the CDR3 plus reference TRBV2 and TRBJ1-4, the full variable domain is EPEVTQTPSHQVTQMGQEVILRCVPISNHLYFYWYRQILGQKVEFLVSFYNNEISEKSEIFDDQFSVERPDGSNFTLKIRSTKLEDSAMYFCASTGGVGFAKLFFGSGTQLSVL.

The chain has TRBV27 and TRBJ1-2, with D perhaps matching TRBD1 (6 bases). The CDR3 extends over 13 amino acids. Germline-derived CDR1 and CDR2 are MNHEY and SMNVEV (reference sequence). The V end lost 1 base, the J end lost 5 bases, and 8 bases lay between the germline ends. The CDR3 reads CASSLFTGYGYTF. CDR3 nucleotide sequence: TGTGCCAGCAGTTTATTCACAGGGTATGGCTACACCTTC.

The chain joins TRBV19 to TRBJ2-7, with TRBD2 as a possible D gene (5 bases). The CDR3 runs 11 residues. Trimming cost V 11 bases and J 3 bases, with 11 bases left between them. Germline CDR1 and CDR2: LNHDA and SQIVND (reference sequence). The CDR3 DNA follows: TGTGCCTCGGAGGATCACTACGAGCAGTACTTC. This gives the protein CASEDHYEQYF.

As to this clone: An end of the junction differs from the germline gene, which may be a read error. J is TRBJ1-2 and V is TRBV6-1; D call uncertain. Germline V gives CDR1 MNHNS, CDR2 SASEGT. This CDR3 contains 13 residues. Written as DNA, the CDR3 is TGTGCCAGCAGTGACCGCTTGGACCGACCATTTCGCTTC. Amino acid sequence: CASSDRLDRPFRF.

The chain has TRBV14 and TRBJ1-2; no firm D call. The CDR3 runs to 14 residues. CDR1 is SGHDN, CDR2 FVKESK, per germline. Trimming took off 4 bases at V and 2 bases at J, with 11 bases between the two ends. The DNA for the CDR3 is TGTGCCAGCAGCCCCCAAGGGATGAACTATGGCTACACCTTC. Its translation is CASSPQGMNYGYTF.

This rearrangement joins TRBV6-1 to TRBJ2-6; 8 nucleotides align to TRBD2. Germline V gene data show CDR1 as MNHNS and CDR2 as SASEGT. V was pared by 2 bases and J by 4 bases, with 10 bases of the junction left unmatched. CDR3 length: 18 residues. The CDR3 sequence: CASSESGGRIAGANVLTF. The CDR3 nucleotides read TGTGCCAGCAGTGAATCGGGCGGGAGGATTGCAGGGGCCAACGTCCTGACTTTC.

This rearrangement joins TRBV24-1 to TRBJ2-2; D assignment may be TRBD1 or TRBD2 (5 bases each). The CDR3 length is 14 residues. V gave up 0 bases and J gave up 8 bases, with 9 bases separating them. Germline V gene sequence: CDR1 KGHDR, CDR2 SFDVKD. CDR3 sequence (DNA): TGTGCCACCAGTGATTTGCAAGAGGGGGGGGAGCTGTTTTTT. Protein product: CATSDLQEGGELFF.

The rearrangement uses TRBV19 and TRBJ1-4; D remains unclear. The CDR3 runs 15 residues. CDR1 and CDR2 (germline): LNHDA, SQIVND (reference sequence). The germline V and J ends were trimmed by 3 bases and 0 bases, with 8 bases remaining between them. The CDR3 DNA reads TGTGCCAGTAGTATCTGGAAAGCAACTAATGAAAAACTGTTTTTT. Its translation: CASSIWKATNEKLFF.

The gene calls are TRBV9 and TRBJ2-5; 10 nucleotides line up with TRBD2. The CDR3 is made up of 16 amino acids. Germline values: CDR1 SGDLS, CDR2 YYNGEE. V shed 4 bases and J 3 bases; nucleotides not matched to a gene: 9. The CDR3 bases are TGTGCCAGCAGCAACTCCGCCGGGACTAGCGAAGAGACCCAGTACTTC. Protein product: CASSNSAGTSEETQYF.

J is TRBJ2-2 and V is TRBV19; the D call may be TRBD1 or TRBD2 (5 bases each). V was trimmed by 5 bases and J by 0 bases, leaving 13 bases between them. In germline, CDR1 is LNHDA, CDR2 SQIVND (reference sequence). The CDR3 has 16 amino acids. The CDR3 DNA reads TGTGCCAGTAGTCGTGCTCGGGGCGCGAACACCGGGGAGCTGTTTTTT. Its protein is CASSRARGANTGELFF.

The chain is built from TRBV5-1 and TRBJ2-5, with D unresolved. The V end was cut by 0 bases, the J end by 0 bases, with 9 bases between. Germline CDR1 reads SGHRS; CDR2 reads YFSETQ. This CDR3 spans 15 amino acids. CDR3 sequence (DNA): TGCGCCAGCAGCTTGGAACGGGTTTACCAAGAGACCCAGTACTTC. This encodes CASSLERVYQETQYF.

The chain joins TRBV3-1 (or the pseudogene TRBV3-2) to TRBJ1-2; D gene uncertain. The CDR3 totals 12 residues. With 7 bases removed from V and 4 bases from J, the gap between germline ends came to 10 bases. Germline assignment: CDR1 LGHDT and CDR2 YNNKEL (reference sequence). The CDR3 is CASTGAAYGYTF. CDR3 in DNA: TGTGCCAGCACGGGAGCCGCCTATGGCTACACCTTC.

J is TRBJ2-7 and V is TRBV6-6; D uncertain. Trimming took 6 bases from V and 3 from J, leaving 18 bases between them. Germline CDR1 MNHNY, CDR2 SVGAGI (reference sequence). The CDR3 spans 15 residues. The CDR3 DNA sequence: TGTGCCAGCAGACGGGTGGTAGGGTTCAACTACGAGCAGTACTTC. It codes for CASRRVVGFNYEQYF.